A single T cell receptor (beta chain) is shown here with its context. V shed 1 base and J 5 bases; nucleotides not matched to a gene: 5. The germline V gene has CDR1 SGHRS and CDR2 YFSETQ. CDR3 length: 14 amino acids. As handled by the study authors: The assay estimated nucleated cells by amplifying reference gene primers. Clones were read by immunoSEQ multiplex PCR, and TCRdb kept only the in-frame ones, dropping some. The V and J calls and clone size were taken over from that table, and D and trimming were inferred from the DNA. The data show approximately 100,000 clones, 91% seen once. The entry originates in a study of blood T cell repertoires in COVID-19. The wider study: COVID-19 samples, acute and convalescent, were from the United States, Italy and Spain. The analysed material was cDNA or gDNA that came from T cells, B-cell-depleted T cells, or PBMCs.

Sequencing was carried out using peripheral blood. The chain is built from TRBV5-1 and TRBJ2-5, with TRBD2 identical over 7 bases. The TCR sequence derives from a man aged 60 to 75 with acute or convalescent COVID-19. The CDR3 region has the DNA TGCGCCAGCAGCTTGAGGCTAGCGGCGGAGACCCAGTACTTC. It codes for CASSLRLAAETQYF.